The rows below give T cell receptor beta chains drawn from one sample of a study of blood T cell repertoires in COVID-19. Sequencing was performed with immunoSEQ multiplex PCR; in TCRdb, only in-frame clones are kept and a portion is missing. Of 130,000 or so clones detected, around 63% appear once; the ten largest clones hold 2% to 2.5%. Sequencing was done on a sample of peripheral blood. The receptors were gathered from an older woman with acute or convalescent COVID-19. Both conserved end residues are trimmed from each CDR3. Clone size is not always given. Where it is, it says once, few, many or a class for expanded clones.

TRBJ2-5	NA	TRBV14	ASSQDGASPRETQY
TRBJ2-6	once	TRBV5-1	ASSPSHTSGANVLT
TRBJ2-2	NA	TRBV24-1	ATRGTGSTGELF
TRBJ1-6	few	TRBV6-5	ASSYGGGLRSPLH
TRBJ1-1	NA	TRBV27	ASSLSWQSFTEAF
TRBJ2-1	NA	TRBV12-3/TRBV12-4	ASTIDWRNEQF
TRBJ1-2	NA	TRBV30	AWTGTGLHGYT
TRBJ2-7	NA	TRBV9	ASSVLARQGEEQY
TRBJ2-2	few	TRBV10-1	ASSDAGRPGELF
TRBJ2-2	NA	TRBV19	ASSMGGTGELF
TRBJ2-1	NA	TRBV5-1	ASRLNREGEQF
TRBJ2-3	NA	TRBV5-8	ASSPQEDTQY
TRBJ1-2	many	TRBV5-4	ASSLDTSYGYT
TRBJ1-2	NA	TRBV5-6	ASSFRGQINGYT
TRBJ1-3	NA	TRBV6-5	ASSQTGGRNTIY
TRBJ1-1	NA	TRBV21-1	ASSKRGTTEAF
TRBJ2-7	NA	TRBV3-1/TRBV3-2	ASSQDNYGYEQY
TRBJ2-7	NA	TRBV6-2/TRBV6-3	ASSYPGVQEQY
TRBJ2-7	NA	TRBV2	ASSDSAYEQY
TRBJ1-1	NA	TRBV15	ATSRSGTHTEAF
TRBJ2-4	NA	TRBV7-2	ASSWGQGLSKNIQY
TRBJ1-2	NA	TRBV4-3	ASSQEFREGYGYT
TRBJ1-4	NA	TRBV2	ASSEALGRGREKLF
TRBJ2-3	NA	TRBV2	ASSGVGATDTQY
TRBJ1-4	few	TRBV30	AWSALWRDEKLF
TRBJ2-5	few	TRBV13	ASSLGTGAGETQY
TRBJ2-7	few	TRBV28	ASSYNYEQY
TRBJ1-2	few	TRBV19	ASRGDIRGYT
TRBJ2-7	few	TRBV11-2	ASSLGSGEPRQY
TRBJ1-5	NA	TRBV6-2/TRBV6-3	ASSFREVAGAQH